The 15 T cell receptor beta chains presented below share a single source sample, sequenced in a study of metastatic and nonmetastatic thyroid tumors. Thyroid surgery had not been preceded by any treatment in any patient. TCRdb re-clonotyped the PCR reads through MiXCR. Altogether around 20,000 clones are present, 16% being singletons, with the ten largest covering more than 9%. The sample comprised tumor tissue. Every receptor here comes from a female donor with papillary thyroid cancer or a benign thyroid nodule (not recorded which). Some clones in this sample may be carry-over from other donors' samples.

This clone was picked up many times. The chain couples TRBV28 to TRBJ1-5; possibly TRBD1 for D (5 bases). The V and J ends lost 2 bases and 0 bases respectively, with 11 bases between them. In germline, CDR1 is MDHEN, CDR2 SYDVKM. There are 16 residues in the CDR3. DNA of the CDR3: TGTGCCAGCAGTTTAGGGGGGGTCTATAGCAATCAGCCCCAGCATTTT. Protein: CASSLGGVYSNQPQHF.

This clone was observed at least ten times. CDR3 DNA: TGCAGCGTCGCACAGGGGACCCTACAGCCCCAGCATTTT. This encodes CSVAQGTLQPQHF. The chain is built from TRBV29-1 and TRBJ1-5; TRBD1 matches 7 bases. The CDR3 is 13 amino acids. CDR1 is SQVTM and CDR2 is ANQGSEA in the germline V gene. Germline trimming cut 6 bases from V and 7 bases from J; bases unmatched to any gene: 9.

This clone was found many times. J is TRBJ2-5 and V is TRBV7-3, with 14 bases lining up with TRBD2. J gave up 4 bases and V 5 bases, and 6 bases lay outside the gene matches. CDR3 length equals 16 residues. Germline V gene sequence: CDR1 SGHTA, CDR2 FQGTGA. CDR3 sequence: CASSLRLAGGAETQYF. The CDR3 DNA is TGTGCCAGCAGCCTCAGACTAGCGGGAGGGGCAGAGACCCAGTACTTC.

This chain links TRBV11-2 with TRBJ1-1; D perhaps matches TRBD1 (6 bases). The CDR3 has 13 amino acids. V was trimmed by 7 bases and J by 10 bases, leaving 19 bases between them. Looked up from germline, CDR1 is SGHAT and CDR2 is FQNNGV. The CDR3 nucleotides are TGTGCCAGCATCCCAGGGGTAGTATGGGCAGCTTTCTTT. As protein: CASIPGVVWAAFF.

This clone was picked up a small number of times. At one of its ends the junction is not consistent with the germline gene, which may arise from a read error. The genes are TRBV6-1 and TRBJ1-3; D not resolved. The CDR3 is 13 residues long. Per germline, CDR1 MNHNS and CDR2 SASEGT. The CDR3: CTSKGITGNTIYF. The CDR3 coding sequence is TGTACCAGCAAGGGAATTACTGGAAACACCATATATTTT.

This clone was counted at least ten times. The rearrangement joins TRBV19 to TRBJ1-1, with D possibly TRBD1 on 5 matching bases. This CDR3 contains 16 residues. Germline V gene sequence: CDR1 LNHDA, CDR2 SQIVND (reference sequence). V lost 7 bases to trimming and J lost 3 bases, with 21 bases between them. The DNA of the CDR3 is TGTGCCAGTACCATCGGGACGGATTTCTATTACACTGAAGCTTTCTTT. Amino acids: CASTIGTDFYYTEAFF.

This clone was seen many times. V is TRBV6-1 and J is TRBJ2-7; 8 bases map to TRBD1. There are 12 residues in the CDR3. The V segment lost 10 bases and the J segment 6 bases; nucleotides outside the gene matches: 8. The germline gives CDR1 MNHNS, CDR2 SASEGT. The CDR3 DNA reads as TGTGCCACCGGACAGGGACTGGGCGAGCAGTACTTC. Encoded protein: CATGQGLGEQYF.

This clone was recorded at least ten times. This sequence joins TRBV6-5 and TRBJ2-7, with 8 bases matching TRBD1. The CDR3 consists of 13 residues. CDR1 MNHEY and CDR2 SVGAGI come from the germline V gene. The V and J ends lost 3 bases and 3 bases, in that order; junction bases with no gene match: 1. The CDR3 sequence is CASSYTGGYEQYF. In DNA form, the CDR3 reads TGTGCCAGCAGTTATACAGGGGGCTACGAGCAGTACTTC.

This clone occurred many times. The gene calls are TRBV7-3 and TRBJ2-1, with no clear D. Per germline, CDR1 SGHTA and CDR2 FQGTGA. The V end was cut by 0 bases, the J end by 2 bases, with 8 bases between. This CDR3 is 15 amino acids long. In DNA, the CDR3 is TGTGCCAGCAGCTTAACAGTTCTAACCTACAATGAGCAGTTCTTC. This sequence encodes CASSLTVLTYNEQFF.

This clone was observed at least ten times. V gene TRBV5-1 combines with J gene TRBJ2-2, with unresolved D. CDR3 length: 14 amino acids. Trimming stripped 0 bases from V and 2 bases from J, with 5 bases between. Germline CDR1 and CDR2: SGHRS and YFSETQ. DNA of the CDR3: TGCGCCAGCAGCTTGGGCCATAACACCGGGGAGCTGTTTTTT. It encodes CASSLGHNTGELFF.

This clone was recorded many times. The chain carries TRBV14 and TRBJ2-1; tentative D call: TRBD1 (5 bases). The CDR3 consists of 13 residues. Germline CDR1 is SGHDN and CDR2 is FVKESK. With 0 bases removed from V and 9 bases from J, the gap between germline ends came to 9 bases. This CDR3 reads CASSQDRVGEQFF. The DNA for the CDR3 is TGTGCCAGCAGCCAAGACAGGGTCGGTGAGCAGTTCTTC.

This clone was observed at least ten times. This chain connects TRBV5-1 to TRBJ2-4; TRBD1 aligns across 7 bases. CDR3 length: 15 amino acids. J gave up 2 bases and V 2 bases, and 4 bases lay outside the gene matches. CDR1 and CDR2 from the germline V gene are SGHRS and YFSETQ. CDR3 sequence (DNA): TGCGCCAGCAGCTTAGGGGGCGGCCCCAAAAACATTCAGTACTTC. It encodes CASSLGGGPKNIQYF.

This clone was recorded many times. The chain recombines TRBV6-1 with TRBJ1-2, with D possibly TRBD1 on 5 matching bases. CDR1 and CDR2 from the germline V gene are MNHNS and SASEGT. The CDR3 loop spans 11 amino acids. V was clipped by 10 bases and J by 2 bases, with 8 bases between them. In DNA, the CDR3 is TGTGCCATTACAGGAAACTATGGCTACACCTTC. Translation: CAITGNYGYTF.

This clone was counted ten times or more. The junction departs from germline at one end; a sequencing error may be responsible. The same CDR3 arises from other DNA sequences in this sample as well. The chain employs TRBV3-1 and TRBJ2-1; 12 nucleotides align to TRBD2. The V gene's germline CDR1 is LGHDT and CDR2 YNNKEL (reference sequence). The CDR3 covers 18 residues. The CDR3 protein is CASSQGNPTSGSRNEQFF. The CDR3 DNA sequence: TGTGCCAGTAGCCAAGGTAACCCGACTAGCGGGAGCCGAAATGAGCAGTTCTTC.

This clone is medium-sized. The chain couples TRBV5-1 to TRBJ2-7; D unresolved. The CDR3 runs 14 residues. V lost 0 bases and J lost 6, with 13 bases in between. CDR1 and CDR2 (germline): SGHRS, YFSETQ. CDR3 region: CASSLVGQPGEQYF. CDR3 nucleotide sequence: TGCGCCAGCAGCTTGGTAGGTCAGCCTGGCGAGCAGTACTTC.